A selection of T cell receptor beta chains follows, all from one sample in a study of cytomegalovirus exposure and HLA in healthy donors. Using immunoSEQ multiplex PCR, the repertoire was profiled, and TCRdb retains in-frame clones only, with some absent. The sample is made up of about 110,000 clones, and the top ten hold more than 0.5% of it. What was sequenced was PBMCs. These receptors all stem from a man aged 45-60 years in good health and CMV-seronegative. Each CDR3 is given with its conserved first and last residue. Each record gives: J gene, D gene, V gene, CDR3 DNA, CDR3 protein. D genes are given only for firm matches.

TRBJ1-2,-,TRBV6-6,TGTGCCAGCAGTTACCAGTCTGGCTACACCTTC,CASSYQSGYTF
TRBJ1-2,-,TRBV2,TGTGCCAGCAGTCTCGACAGTCCTCGCTATGGCTACACCTTC,CASSLDSPRYGYTF
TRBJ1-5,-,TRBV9,TGTGCCAGCAGCGTAGAGGGGAGGGACAATCAGCCCCAGCATTTT,CASSVEGRDNQPQHF
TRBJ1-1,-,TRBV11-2,TGTGCCAGCAGCTTAGATCAGGGGAACACTGAAGCTTTCTTT,CASSLDQGNTEAFF
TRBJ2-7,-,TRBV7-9,TGTGCCAGCAGCTTCGACGGCGGGACTTTGCCCTACGAGCAGTACTTC,CASSFDGGTLPYEQYF
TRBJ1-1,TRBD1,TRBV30,TGTGCCTGGAGCCCCAACTTAAACAGGGGGCGCTTAATTTTGGGGACTGAAGCTTTCTTT,CAWSPNLNRGRLILGTEAFF
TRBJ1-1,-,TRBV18,TGTGCCAGCTCACCACCGAAGACGGGGAACACTGAAGCTTTCTTT,CASSPPKTGNTEAFF
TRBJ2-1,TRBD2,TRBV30,TGTGCCTGGAGCAGCGGGAGGCTATCCTACAATGAGCAGTTCTTC,CAWSSGRLSYNEQFF
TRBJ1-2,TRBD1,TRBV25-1,TGTGCCAGCAGTGGGCGGGGGACAGGCACTAACTATGGCTACACCTTC,CASSGRGTGTNYGYTF
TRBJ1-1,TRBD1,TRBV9,TGTGCCAGCAGCATAAACCCGGGACAGTTGAACACTGAAGCTTTCTTT,CASSINPGQLNTEAFF
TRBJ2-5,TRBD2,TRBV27,TGTGCCAGCAGTCCATCGGGGACTAGGAGGGTCCAAGAGACCCAGTACTTC,CASSPSGTRRVQETQYF
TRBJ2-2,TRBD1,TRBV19,TGTGCCAGTAGTCTGACAGGGGCAGGCGGGGAGCTGTTTTTT,CASSLTGAGGELFF
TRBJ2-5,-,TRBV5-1,TGCGCCAGCAGCTACGTGACAGGACTGGAGACCCAGTACTTC,CASSYVTGLETQYF
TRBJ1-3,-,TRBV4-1,TGCGCCAGCAGCCAAAGTCCTCCTCTAGGGGCTGGAAACACCATATATTTT,CASSQSPPLGAGNTIYF